What follows is one T cell receptor (beta chain) and its context. The antigen is unknown. PCR was performed using 60 Vbeta and 13 Jbeta primers. Profiled with immunoSEQ multiplex PCR; TCRdb holds only in-frame clones, not every one. The sample holds roughly 150,000 clones, roughly 77% seen once. The data derive from a study of cytomegalovirus exposure and HLA in healthy donors. Trimming removed 7 bases from V and 5 bases from J, with 8 bases in between. This CDR3 has 11 residues. CDR1 is GTSNPN, CDR2 SVGIG, per germline (reference sequence). Study observations and caveats: Most subjects had HLA-A and HLA-B alleles reportedly predicted accurately by TCR beta sequences.

The sequencing input was PBMCs. The rearrangement joins TRBV30 to TRBJ1-4; D is ambiguous. The sequence derives from a man aged 18 to 35 in good health and CMV-seropositive. The CDR3: CALALNEKLFF. Here the CDR3 DNA reads TGTGCCTTAGCCCTGAATGAAAAACTGTTTTTT.